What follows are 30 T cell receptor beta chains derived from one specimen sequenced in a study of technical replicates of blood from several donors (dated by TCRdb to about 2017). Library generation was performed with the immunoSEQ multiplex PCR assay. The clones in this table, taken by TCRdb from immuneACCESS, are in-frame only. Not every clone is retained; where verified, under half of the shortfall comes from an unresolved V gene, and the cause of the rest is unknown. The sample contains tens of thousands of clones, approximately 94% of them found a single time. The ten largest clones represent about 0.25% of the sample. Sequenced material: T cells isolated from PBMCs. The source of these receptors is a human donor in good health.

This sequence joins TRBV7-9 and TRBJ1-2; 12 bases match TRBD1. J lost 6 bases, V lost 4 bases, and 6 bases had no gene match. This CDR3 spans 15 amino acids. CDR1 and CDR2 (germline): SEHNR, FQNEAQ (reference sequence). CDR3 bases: TGTGCCAGCAGCTCGGGACAGGGGGCTTCTCATGGCTACACCTTC. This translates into CASSSGQGASHGYTF.

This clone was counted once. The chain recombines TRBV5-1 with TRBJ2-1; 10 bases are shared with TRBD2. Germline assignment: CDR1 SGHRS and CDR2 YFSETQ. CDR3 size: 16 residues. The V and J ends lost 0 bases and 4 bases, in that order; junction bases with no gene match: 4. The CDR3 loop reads CASSLEWTSGYNEQFF. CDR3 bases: TGCGCCAGCAGCTTGGAGTGGACTAGCGGTTACAATGAGCAGTTCTTC.

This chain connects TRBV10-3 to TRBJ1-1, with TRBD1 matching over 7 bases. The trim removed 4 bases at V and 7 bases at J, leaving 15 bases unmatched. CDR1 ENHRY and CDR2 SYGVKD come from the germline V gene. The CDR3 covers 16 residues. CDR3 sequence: CAISGSGRQGGGEAFF. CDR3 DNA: TGTGCCATCAGTGGCTCAGGCCGACAGGGAGGCGGTGAAGCTTTCTTT.

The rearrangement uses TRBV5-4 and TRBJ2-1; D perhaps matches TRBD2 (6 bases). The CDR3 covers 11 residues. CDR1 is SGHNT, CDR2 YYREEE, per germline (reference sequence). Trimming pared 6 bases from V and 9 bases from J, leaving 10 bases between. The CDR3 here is CASIWRGEQFF. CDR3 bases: TGTGCCAGCATCTGGCGGGGTGAGCAGTTCTTC.

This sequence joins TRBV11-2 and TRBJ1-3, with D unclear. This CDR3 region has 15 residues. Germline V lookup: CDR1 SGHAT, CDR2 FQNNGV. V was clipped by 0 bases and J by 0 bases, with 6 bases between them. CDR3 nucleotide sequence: TGTGCCAGCAGCTTAGACACTCACTCTGGAAACACCATATATTTT. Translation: CASSLDTHSGNTIYF.

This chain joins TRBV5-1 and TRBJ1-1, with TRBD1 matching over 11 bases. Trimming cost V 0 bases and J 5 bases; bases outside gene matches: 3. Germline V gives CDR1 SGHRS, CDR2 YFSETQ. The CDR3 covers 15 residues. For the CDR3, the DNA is TGCGCCAGCAGCTTGGCCTGGGACAGGGGGACTGAAGCTTTCTTT. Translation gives CASSLAWDRGTEAFF.

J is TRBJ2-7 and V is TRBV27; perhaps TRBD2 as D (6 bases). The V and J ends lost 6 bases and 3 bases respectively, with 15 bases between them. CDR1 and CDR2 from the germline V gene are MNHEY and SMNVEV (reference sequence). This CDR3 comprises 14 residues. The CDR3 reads CASRAEGLDYEQYF. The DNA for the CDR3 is TGTGCCAGCAGAGCGGAGGGGCTTGACTACGAGCAGTACTTC.

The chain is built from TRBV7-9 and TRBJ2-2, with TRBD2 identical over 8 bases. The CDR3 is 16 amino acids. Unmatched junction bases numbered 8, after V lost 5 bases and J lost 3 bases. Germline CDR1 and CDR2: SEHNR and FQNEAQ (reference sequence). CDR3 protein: CASSVKAGVDTGELFF. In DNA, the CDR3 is TGTGCCAGCAGCGTGAAAGCGGGAGTTGACACCGGGGAGCTGTTTTTT.

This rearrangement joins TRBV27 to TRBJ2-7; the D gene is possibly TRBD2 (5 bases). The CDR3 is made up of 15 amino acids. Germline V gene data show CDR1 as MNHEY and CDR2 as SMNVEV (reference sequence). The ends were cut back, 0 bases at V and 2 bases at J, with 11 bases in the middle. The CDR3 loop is CASSLSAGNPYEQYF. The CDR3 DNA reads TGTGCCAGCAGTTTATCGGCGGGCAACCCCTACGAGCAGTACTTC.

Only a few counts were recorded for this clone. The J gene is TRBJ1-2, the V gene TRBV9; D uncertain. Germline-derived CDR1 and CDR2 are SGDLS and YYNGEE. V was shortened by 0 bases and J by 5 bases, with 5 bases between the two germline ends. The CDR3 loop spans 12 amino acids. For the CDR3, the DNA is TGTGCCAGCAGCGTAGGAGGATATGGCTACACCTTC. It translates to CASSVGGYGYTF.

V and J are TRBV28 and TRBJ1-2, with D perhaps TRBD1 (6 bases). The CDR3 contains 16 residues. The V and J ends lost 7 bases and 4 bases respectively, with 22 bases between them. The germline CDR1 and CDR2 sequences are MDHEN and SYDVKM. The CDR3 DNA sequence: TGTGCCAGCAACTCCCATCTTGGACAGAAGATCTATGGCTACACCTTC. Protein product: CASNSHLGQKIYGYTF.

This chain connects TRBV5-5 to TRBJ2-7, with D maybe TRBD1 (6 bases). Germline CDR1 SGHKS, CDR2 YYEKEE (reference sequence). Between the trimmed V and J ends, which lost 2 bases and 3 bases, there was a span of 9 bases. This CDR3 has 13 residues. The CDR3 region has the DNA TGTGCCAGCAGCTTTGGGGACAACTACGAGCAGTACTTC. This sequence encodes CASSFGDNYEQYF.

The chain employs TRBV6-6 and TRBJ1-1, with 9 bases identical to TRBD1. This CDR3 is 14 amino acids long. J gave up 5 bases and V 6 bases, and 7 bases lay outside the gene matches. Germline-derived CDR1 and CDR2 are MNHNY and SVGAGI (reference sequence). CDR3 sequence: CASRQGTGLTEAFF. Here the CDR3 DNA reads TGTGCCAGCAGACAAGGGACAGGGCTGACTGAAGCTTTCTTT.

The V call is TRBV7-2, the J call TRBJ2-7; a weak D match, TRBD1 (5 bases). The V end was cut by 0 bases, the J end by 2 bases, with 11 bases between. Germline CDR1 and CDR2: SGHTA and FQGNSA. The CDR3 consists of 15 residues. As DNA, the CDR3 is TGTGCCAGCAGCTTAGCGGCAGGGAAAGCCTACGAGCAGTACTTC. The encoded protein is CASSLAAGKAYEQYF.

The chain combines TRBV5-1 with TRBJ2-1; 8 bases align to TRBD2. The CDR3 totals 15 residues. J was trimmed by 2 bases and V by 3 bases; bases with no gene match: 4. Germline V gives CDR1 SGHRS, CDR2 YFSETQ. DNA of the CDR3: TGCGCCAGCAGCTGGGACGGGGGGGCCTACAATGAGCAGTTCTTC. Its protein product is CASSWDGGAYNEQFF.

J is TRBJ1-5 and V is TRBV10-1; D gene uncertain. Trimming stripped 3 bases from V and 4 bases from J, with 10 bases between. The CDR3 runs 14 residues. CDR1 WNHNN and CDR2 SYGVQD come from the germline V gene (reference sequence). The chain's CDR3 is CASSDSTANQPQHF. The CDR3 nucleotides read TGCGCCAGCAGTGATAGTACAGCAAATCAGCCCCAGCATTTT.

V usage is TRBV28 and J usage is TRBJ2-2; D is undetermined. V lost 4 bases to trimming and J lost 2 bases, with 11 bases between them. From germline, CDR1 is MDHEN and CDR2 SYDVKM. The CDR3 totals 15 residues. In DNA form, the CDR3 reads TGTGCCAGCAGTTCCGATTTAACAAACACCGGGGAGCTGTTTTTT. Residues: CASSSDLTNTGELFF. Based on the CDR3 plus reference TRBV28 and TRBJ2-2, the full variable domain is DVKVTQSSRYLVKRTGEKVFLECVQDMDHENMFWYRQDPGLGLRLIYFSYDVKMKEKGDIPEGYSVSREKKERFSLILESASTNQTSMYLCASSSDLTNTGELFFGEGSRLTVL.

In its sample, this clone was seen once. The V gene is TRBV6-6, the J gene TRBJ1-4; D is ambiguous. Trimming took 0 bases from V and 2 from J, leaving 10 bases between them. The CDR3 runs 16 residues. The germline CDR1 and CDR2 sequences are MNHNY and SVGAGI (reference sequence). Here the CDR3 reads CASSYSPTTTNEKLFF. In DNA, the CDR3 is TGTGCCAGCAGTTACTCGCCCACAACGACTAATGAAAAACTGTTTTTT.

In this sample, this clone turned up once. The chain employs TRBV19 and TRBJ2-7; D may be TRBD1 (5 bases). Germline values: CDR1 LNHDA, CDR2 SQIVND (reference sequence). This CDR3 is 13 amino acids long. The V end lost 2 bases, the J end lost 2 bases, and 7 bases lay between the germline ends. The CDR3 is CASSITGTYEQYF. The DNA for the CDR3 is TGTGCCAGTAGTATAACAGGAACCTACGAGCAGTACTTC.

CDR3 nucleotide sequence: TGTGCCAGCAGCCTAGGCCCTGGGACTGAAGCTTTCTTT. Translating it yields CASSLGPGTEAFF. The chain recombines TRBV6-5 with TRBJ1-1; the D is unclear. The germline gives CDR1 MNHEY, CDR2 SVGAGI. V gave up 6 bases and J gave up 5 bases, with 13 bases separating them. There are 13 residues in the CDR3.

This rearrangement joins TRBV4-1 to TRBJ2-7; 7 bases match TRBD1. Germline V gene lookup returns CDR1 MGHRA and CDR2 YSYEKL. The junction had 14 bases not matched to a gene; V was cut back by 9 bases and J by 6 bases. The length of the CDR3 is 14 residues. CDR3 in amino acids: CASRGTAASGEQYF. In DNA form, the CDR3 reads TGCGCCAGTAGAGGGACAGCCGCCTCGGGCGAGCAGTACTTC.

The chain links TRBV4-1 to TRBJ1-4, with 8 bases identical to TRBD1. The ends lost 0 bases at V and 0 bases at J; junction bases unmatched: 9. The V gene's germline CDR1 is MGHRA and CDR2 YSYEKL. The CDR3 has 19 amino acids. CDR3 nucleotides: TGCGCCAGCAGCCAAGATTCAGGGGGCGGGATCGCAACTAATGAAAAACTGTTTTTT. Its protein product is CASSQDSGGGIATNEKLFF.

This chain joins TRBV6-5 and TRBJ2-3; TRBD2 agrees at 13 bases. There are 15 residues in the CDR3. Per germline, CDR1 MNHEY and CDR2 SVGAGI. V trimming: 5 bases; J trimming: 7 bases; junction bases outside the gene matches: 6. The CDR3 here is CASSRTSGGGNTQYF. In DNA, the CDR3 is TGTGCCAGCAGTCGGACTAGCGGGGGCGGTAATACGCAGTATTTT.

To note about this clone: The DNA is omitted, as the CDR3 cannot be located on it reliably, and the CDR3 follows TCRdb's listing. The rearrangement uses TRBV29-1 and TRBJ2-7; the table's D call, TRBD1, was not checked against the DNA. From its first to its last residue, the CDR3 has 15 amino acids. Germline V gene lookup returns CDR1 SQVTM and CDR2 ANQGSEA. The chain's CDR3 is CSYDCSGQGAYEQYF.

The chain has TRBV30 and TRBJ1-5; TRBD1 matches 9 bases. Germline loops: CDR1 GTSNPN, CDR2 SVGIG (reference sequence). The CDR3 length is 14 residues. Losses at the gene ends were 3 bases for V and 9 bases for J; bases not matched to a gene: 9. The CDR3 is CAWSPGQGGSPQHF. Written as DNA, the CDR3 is TGTGCCTGGAGCCCGGGACAGGGAGGTTCGCCCCAGCATTTT.

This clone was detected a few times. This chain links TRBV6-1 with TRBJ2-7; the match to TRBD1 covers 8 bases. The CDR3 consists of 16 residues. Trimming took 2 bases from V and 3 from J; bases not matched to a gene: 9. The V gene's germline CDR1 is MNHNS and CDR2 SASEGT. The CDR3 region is CASSESPTGAIYEQYF. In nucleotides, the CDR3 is TGTGCCAGCAGTGAAAGTCCGACAGGGGCGATCTACGAGCAGTACTTC.

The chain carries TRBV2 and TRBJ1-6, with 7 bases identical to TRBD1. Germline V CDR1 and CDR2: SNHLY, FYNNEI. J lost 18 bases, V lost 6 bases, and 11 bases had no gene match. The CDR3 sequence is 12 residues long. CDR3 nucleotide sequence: TGTGCCAGCAGAGCTGGGACAGCTCTCCCCCACTTT. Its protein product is CASRAGTALPHF.

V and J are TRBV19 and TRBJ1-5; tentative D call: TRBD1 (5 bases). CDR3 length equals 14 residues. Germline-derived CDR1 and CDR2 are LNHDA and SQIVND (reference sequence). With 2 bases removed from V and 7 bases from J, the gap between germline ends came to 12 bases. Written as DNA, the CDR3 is TGTGCCAGTAGTATATTGCAGGAGGGGCAGCCCCAGCATTTT. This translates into CASSILQEGQPQHF.

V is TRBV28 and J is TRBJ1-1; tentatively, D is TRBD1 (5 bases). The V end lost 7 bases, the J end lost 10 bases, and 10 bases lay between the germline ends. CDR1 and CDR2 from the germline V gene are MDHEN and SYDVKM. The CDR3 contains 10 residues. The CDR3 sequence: CASIGGGAFF. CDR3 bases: TGTGCCAGCATTGGGGGAGGAGCTTTCTTT.

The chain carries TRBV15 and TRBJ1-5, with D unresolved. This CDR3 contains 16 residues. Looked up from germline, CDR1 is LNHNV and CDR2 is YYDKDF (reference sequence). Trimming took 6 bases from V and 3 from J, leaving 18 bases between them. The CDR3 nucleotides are TGTGCCACCAGTGAGGGTCGGGCCACCCCCAATCAGCCCCAGCATTTT. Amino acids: CATSEGRATPNQPQHF.